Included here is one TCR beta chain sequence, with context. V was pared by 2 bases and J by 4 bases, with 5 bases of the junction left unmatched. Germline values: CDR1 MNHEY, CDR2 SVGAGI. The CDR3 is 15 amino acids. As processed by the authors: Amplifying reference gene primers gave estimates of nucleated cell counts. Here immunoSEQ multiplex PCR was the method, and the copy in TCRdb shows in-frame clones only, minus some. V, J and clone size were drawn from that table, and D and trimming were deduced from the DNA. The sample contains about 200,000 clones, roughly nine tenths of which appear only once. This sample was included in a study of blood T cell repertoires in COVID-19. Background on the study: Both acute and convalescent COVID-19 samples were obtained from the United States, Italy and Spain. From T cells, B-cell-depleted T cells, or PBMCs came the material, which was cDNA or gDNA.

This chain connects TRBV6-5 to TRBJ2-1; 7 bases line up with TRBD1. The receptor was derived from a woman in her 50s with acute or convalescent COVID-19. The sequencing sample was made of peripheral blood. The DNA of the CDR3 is TGTGCCAGCAGTTACGGGGGACAGCTGTACAATGAGCAGTTCTTC. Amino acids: CASSYGGQLYNEQFF.